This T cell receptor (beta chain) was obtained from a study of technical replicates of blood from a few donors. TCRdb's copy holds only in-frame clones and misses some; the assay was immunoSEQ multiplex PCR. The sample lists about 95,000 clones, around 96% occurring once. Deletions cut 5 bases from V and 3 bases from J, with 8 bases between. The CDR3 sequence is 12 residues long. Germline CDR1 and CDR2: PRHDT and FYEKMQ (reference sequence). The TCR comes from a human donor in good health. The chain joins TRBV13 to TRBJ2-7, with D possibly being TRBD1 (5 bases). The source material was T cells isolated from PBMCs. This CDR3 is CASSMTDYEQYF. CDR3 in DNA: TGTGCCAGCAGCATGACAGACTACGAGCAGTACTTC.